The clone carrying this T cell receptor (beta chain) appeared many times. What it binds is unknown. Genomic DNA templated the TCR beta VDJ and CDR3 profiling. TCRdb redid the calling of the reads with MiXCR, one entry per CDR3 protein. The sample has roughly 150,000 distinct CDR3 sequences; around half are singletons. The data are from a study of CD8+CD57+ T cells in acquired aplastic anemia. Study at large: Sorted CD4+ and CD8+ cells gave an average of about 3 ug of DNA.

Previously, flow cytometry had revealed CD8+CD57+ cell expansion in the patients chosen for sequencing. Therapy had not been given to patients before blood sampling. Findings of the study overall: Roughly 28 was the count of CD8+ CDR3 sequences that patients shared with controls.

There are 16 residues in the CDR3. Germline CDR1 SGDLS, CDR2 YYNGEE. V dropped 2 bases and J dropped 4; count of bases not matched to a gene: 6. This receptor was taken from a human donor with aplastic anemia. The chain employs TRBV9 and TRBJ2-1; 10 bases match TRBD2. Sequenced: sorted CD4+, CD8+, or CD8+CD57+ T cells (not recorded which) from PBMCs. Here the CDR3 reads CASSVELAGSYNEQFF. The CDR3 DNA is TGTGCCAGCAGCGTGGAACTAGCGGGATCGTACAATGAGCAGTTCTTC.